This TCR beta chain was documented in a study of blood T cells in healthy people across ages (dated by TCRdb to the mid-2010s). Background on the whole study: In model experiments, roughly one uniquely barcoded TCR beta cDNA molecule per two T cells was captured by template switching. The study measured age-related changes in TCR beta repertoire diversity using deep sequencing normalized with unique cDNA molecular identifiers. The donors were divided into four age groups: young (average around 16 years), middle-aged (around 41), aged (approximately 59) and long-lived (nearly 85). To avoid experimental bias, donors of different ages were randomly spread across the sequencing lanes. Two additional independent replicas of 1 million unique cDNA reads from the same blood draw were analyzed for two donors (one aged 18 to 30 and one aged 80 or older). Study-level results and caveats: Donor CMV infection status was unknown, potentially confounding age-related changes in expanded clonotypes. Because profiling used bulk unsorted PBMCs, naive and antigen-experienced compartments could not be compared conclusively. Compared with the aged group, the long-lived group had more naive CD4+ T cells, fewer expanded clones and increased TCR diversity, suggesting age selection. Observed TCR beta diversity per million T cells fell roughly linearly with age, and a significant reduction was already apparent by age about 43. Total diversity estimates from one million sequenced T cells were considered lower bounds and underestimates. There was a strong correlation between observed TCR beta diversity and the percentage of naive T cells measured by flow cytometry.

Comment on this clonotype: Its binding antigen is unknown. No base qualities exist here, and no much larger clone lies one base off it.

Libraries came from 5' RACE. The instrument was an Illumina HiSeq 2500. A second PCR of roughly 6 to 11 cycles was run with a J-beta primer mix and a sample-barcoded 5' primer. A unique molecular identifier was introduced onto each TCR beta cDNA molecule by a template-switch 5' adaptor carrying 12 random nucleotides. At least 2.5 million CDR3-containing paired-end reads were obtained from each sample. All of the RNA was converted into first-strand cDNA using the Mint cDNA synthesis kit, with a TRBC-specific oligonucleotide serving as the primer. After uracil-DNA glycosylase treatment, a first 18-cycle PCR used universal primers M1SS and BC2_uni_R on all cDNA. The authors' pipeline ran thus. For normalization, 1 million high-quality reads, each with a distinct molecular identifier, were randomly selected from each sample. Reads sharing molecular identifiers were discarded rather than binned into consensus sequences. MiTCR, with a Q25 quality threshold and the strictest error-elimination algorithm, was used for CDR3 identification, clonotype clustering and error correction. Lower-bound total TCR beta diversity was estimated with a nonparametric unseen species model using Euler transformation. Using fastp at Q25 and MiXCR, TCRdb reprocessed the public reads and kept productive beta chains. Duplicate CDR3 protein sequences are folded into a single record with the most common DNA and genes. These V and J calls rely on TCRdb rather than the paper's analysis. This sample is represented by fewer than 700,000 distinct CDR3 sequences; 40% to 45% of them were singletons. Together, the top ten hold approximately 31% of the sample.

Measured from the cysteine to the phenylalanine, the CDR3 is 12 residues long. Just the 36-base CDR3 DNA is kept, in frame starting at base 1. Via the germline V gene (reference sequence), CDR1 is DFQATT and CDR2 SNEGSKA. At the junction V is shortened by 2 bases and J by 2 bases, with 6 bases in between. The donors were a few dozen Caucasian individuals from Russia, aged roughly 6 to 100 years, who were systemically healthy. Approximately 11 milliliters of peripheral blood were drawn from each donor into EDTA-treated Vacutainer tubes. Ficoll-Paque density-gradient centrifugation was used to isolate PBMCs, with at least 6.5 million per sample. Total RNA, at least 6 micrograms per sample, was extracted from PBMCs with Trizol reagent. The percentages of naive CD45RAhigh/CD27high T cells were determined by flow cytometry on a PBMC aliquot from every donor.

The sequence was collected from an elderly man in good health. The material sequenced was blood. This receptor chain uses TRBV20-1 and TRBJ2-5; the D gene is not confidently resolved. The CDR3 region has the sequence CSARLKQETQYF. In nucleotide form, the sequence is TGCAGTGCTAGACTAAAACAAGAGACCCAGTACTTC.